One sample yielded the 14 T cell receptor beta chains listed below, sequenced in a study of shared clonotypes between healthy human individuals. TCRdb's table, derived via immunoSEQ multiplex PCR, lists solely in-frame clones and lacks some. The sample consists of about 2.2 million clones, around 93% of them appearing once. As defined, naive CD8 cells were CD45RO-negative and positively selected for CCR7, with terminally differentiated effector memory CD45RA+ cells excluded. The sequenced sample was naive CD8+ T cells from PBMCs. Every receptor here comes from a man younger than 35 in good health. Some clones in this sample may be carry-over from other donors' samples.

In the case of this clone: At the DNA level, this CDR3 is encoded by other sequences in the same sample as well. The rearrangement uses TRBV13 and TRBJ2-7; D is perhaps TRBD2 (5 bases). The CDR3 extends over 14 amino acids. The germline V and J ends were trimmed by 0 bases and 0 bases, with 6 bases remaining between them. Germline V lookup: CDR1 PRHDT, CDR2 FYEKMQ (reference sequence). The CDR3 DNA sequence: TGTGCCAGCAGCTTAGGAGGGAGCTCCTACGAGCAGTACTTC. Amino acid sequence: CASSLGGSSYEQYF.

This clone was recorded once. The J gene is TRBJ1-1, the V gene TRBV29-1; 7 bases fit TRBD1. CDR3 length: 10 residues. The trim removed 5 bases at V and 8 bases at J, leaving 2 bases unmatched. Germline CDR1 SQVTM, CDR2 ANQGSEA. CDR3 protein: CSVMTGEAFF. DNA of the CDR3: TGCAGCGTTATGACAGGGGAAGCTTTCTTT.

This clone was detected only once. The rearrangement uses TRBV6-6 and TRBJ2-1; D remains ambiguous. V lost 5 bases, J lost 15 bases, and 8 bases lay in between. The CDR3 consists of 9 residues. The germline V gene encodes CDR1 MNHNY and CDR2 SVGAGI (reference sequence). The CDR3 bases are TGTGCCAGCAGTCCCTTGGGGTTCTTC. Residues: CASSPLGFF.

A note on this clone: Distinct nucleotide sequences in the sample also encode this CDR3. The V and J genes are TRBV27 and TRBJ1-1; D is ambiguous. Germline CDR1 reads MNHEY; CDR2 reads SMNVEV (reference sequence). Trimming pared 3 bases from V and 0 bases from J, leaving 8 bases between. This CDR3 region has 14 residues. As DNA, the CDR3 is TGTGCCAGCAGTTTGGGCAGATTGAACACTGAAGCTTTCTTT. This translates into CASSLGRLNTEAFF.

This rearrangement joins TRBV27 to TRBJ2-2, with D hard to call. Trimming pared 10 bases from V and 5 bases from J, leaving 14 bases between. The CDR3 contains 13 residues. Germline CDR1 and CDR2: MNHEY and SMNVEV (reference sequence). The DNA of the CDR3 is TGTGCCACCCGGACGCTGGGAACCGGGGAGCTGTTTTTT. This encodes CATRTLGTGELFF.

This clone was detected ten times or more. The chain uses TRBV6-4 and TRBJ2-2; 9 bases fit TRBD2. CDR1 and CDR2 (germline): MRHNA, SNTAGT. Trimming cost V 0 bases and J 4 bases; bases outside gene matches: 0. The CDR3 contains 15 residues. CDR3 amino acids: CASSDSSGSTGELFF. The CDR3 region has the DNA TGTGCCAGCAGTGACTCTAGCGGGAGCACCGGGGAGCTGTTTTTT.

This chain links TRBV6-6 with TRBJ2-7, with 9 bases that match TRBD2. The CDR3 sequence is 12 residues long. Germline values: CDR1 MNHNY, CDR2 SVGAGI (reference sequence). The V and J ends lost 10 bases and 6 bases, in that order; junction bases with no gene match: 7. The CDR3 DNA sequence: TGTGCCACCTCCCTAGCGGGATCCGAGCAGTACTTC. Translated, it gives CATSLAGSEQYF.

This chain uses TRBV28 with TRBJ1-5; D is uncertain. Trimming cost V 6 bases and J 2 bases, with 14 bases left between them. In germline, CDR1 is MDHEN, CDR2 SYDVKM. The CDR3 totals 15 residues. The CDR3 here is CASSHVAGGNQPQHF. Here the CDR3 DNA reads TGTGCCAGCAGCCATGTAGCTGGTGGCAATCAGCCCCAGCATTTT.

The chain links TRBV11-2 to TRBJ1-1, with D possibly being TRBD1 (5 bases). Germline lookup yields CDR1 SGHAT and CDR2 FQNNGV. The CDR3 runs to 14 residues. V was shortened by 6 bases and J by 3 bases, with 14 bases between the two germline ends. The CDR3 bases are TGTGCCAGCAGACAAGGGACTTTCCACACTGAAGCTTTCTTT. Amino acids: CASRQGTFHTEAFF.

The CDR3 here is CASTYRGGSYEQYF. CDR3 nucleotides: TGTGCCAGCACCTACCGGGGGGGCAGCTACGAGCAGTACTTC. The chain has TRBV6-6 and TRBJ2-7, with 8 bases identical to TRBD2. CDR3 size: 14 residues. The germline gives CDR1 MNHNY, CDR2 SVGAGI (reference sequence). The ends lost 7 bases at V and 3 bases at J; junction bases unmatched: 8.

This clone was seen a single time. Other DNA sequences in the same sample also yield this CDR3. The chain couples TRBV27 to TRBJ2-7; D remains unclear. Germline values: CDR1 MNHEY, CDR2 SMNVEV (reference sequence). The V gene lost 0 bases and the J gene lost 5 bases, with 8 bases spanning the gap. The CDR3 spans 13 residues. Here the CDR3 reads CASSLSGSHEQYF. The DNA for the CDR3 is TGTGCCAGCAGTTTATCGGGGTCCCACGAGCAGTACTTC.

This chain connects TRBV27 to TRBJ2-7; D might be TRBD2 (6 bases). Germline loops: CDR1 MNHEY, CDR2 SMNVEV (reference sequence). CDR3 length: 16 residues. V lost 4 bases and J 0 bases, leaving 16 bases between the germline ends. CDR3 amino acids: CASSSSSGDFSYEQYF. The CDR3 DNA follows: TGTGCCAGCAGTTCTTCTTCGGGGGATTTCTCCTACGAGCAGTACTTC.

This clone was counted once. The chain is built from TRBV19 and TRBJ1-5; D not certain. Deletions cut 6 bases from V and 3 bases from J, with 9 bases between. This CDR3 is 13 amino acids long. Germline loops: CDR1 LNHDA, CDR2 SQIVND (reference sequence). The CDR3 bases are TGTGCCAGTAGCCTCTGGGACAATCAGCCCCAGCATTTT. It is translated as CASSLWDNQPQHF.

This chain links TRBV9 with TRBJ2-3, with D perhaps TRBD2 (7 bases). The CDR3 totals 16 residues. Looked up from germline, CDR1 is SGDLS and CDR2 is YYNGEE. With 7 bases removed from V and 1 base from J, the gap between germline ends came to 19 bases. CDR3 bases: TGTGCCAGCTCCTTAGGGGGGGCCCCTCGCACAGATACGCAGTATTTT. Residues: CASSLGGAPRTDTQYF.